This section outlines one T cell receptor (beta chain) sequence together with its context. The sample holds many counts of this clonotype. Its antigen is currently not known. One base away there is no much larger clone; base qualities are not given. Library prep was done by PCR. The sample was run on an Illumina HiSeq 2500. TCR libraries were prepared with molecular barcoding, using unique molecular identifiers to normalize TCRbeta repertoire quantification. The public reads were reprocessed in TCRdb via fastp at Q25 and MiXCR, keeping in-frame beta chains. Identical CDR3 proteins give one entry, which carries the most common genes and DNA. The sample contains more than 200,000 distinct CDR3 sequences, 20% to 30% of them found a single time. The leading ten clones occupy more than 4.5% of the sample. The data are from a study of T-cell reconstitution after alpha-beta-depleted transplantation in children (dated by TCRdb to 2016 to 2017). For the study in its entirety: The study quantitatively tracked T-cell immune reconstitution after TCRalphabeta/CD19-depleted allogeneic hematopoietic cell transplantation in children using TCR repertoire profiling. The investigation overall reported the following: The high TCRbeta diversity at day 60 in some patients was ascribed to recipient T cells and intrathymic progenitors that had survived conditioning. Over the following months the frequencies of hyperexpanded clones went down, and after one year T-cell counts and TCRbeta diversity were mostly credited to newly produced T cells. The apparently early recovery of alphabetaT-cell counts about two months after transplant reportedly depended on only several hundred rapidly expanded clones that came from non-depleted graft cells.

From cysteine to phenylalanine, the CDR3 is 12 amino acids long. The read is trimmed to its CDR3 DNA, 36 bases read in frame from base 1. V is cut by 3 bases and J by 2 bases, and the space between the germline ends is 6 bases. The germline V gene (reference sequence) supplies CDR1 DFQATT and CDR2 SNEGSKA. The treatment or condition label here, explained by the study, means: allogeneic hematopoietic cell transplantation with graft depleted of TCRalphabeta T cells and CD19 B cells. The children who served as transplant recipients had been given grafts of TCRalphabeta/CD19-depleted allogeneic hematopoietic cells.

Sample: PBMCs, mostly from graft donor cells, taken 360 days after TCRalphabeta/CD19-depleted stem cell transplant. The receptor comes from a female patient aged 2 to 10 who had a stem cell transplant for congenital amegakaryocytic thrombocytopenia, so the T cells may come from the graft donor. The chain is assembled from TRBV20-1 and TRBJ2-3, with the D gene not clear enough to name. This receptor has the CDR3 CSARTSTDTQYF. In nucleotides, the sequence is TGCAGTGCTAGGACATCCACAGATACGCAGTATTTT.